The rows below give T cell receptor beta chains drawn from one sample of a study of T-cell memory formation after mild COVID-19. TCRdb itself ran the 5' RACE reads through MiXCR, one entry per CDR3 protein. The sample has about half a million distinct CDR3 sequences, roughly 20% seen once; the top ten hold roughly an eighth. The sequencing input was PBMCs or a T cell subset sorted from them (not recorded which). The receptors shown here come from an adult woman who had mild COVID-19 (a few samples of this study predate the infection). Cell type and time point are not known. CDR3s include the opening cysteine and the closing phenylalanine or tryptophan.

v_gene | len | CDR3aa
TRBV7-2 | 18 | CASSLSPGTSGRIDTQYF
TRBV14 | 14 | CASSISRNNNEQFF
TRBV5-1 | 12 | CASSLSQGEQFF
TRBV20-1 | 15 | CSASAGGRGSYEQYF
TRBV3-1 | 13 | CASLKAGADTQYF
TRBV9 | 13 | CASSALTGAEQYF
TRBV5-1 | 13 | CASSFDPNTEAFF
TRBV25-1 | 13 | CASSQWGRNEQYF
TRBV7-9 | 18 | CASSPPARGVKGDSPLHF
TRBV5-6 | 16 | CASSFFERRENTEAFF
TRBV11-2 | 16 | CASSLDLGTANYGYTF
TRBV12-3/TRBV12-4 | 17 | CASSLPGGVLYEETQYF
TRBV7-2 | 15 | CASSLEGRGPDEQYF
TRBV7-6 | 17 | CASSLALGRGSDEKLFF
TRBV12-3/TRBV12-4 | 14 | CASSFRGRGETQYF
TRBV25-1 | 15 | CASSESKTDRNTIYF
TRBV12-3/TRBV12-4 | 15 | CASSLTSPPTDTQYF
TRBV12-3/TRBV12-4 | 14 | CASSFGVAVGEQFF
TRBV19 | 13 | CASSRQGAETQYF
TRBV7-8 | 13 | CASSRVPNYGYTF
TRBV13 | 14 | CASSLDRRVNEQFF
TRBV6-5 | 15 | CASSYGLLGGTEAFF
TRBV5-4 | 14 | CASSHGQSPYEQYF
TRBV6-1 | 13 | CASRAGTEETQYF
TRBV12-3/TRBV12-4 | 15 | CASSLVDHRGPGYTF
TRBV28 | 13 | CASSLLQGYEQYF
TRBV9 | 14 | CASSVVGSYNEQFF
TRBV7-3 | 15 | CASSFGTSEYNEQFF
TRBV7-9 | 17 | CASRAPSKGNPSVEQFF
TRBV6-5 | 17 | CASSYRWTGGIGYGYTF
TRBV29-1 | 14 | CSVDRELGIHEQYF
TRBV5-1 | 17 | CASSLAAGGGFTDTQYF
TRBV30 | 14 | CAWTSGTGRNEQYF
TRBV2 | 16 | CASSSPTRQRYEPQHF
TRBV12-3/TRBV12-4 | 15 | CASSFYRDSGNTIYF
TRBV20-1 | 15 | CSAGAGGASTDTQYF
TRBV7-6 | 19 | CASSLSHLTGLAAVNEQFF
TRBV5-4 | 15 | CASSRAGRYQETQYF
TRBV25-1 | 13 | CASLGDYSYEQYF
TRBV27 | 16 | CASSPWTSGSHFEQYF
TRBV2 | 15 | CASRLGGISTDTQYF